A single T cell receptor (beta chain) is shown here with its context. The sample originates from a study of cytomegalovirus exposure and HLA in healthy donors. Both 60 Vbeta primers and 13 Jbeta primers went into the PCR. Profiled with immunoSEQ multiplex PCR; TCRdb holds only in-frame clones, not every one. The table includes roughly 150,000 clones, 82% detected once. The V gene's germline CDR1 is SGHNT and CDR2 YENEEA. Between the trimmed V and J ends, which lost 1 base and 5 bases, there was a span of 6 bases. The CDR3 is made up of 13 amino acids. The V and J genes are TRBV11-3 and TRBJ2-4; D may be TRBD2 (6 bases). Source material: PBMCs. The receptor was derived from a girl between 5 and 17 years old in good health and CMV-seropositive. The CDR3 DNA follows: TGTGCCAGCAGCTTAGGGGGGGAAAACATTCAGTACTTC. This encodes CASSLGGENIQYF.